Listed below are T cell receptor beta chains from one sample, sequenced in a study of blood T cell repertoires in COVID-19. Using immunoSEQ multiplex PCR, the repertoire was profiled, and TCRdb retains in-frame clones only, with some absent. The sample lists 150,000 to 200,000 clones, around nine tenths occurring once. The sequencing input was peripheral blood. Source of these receptors: a man in his sixties with active or convalescent COVID-19. Each CDR3 is given with its conserved first and last residue. D genes are given only for firm matches.

v_gene,d_gene,CDR3aa
TRBV10-3,TRBD1,CAISETDRAGNTIYF
TRBV29-1,-,CSFGGWQNTEAFF
TRBV5-6,TRBD1,CASSLGDRLKNIQYF
TRBV11-2,-,CASSFTGNQSPLHF
TRBV7-2,TRBD1,CASKLTGGAGTGELFF
TRBV30,-,CAWSGGMQGSPLHF
TRBV6-5,-,CASSYGAGTYYNEQFF
TRBV6-5,TRBD1,CASSLQDRVGNQPQHF
TRBV5-4,-,CASRPTRDTYGYTF
TRBV28,-,CASSLGQGSYGYTF
TRBV7-8,-,CASSLSSYEQYF
TRBV6-2/TRBV6-3,TRBD2,CASSTGLAGVYEQYF
TRBV10-2,-,CASRGAVGEKLFF
TRBV6-6,TRBD1,CASTDRVGPQPQHF
TRBV5-4,TRBD1,CASSPGQGLNEKLFF
TRBV5-1,TRBD1,CASSLGHGLPQGVGNTIYF